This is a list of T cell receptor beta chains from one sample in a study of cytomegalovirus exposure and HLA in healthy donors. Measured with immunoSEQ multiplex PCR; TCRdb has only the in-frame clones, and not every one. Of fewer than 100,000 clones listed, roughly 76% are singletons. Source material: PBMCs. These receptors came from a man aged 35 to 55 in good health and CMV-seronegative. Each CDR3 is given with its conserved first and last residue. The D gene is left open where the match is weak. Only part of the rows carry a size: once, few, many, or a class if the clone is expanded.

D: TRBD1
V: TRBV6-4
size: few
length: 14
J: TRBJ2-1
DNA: TGTGCCAGCAGTGATACGGGACAGTACAATGAGCAGTTCTTC
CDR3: CASSDTGQYNEQFF

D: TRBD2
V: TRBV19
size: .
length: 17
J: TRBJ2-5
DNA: TGTGCCAGTAGTATGCGTCGAGTAGCGGGGGTGCAAGAGACCCAGTACTTC
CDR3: CASSMRRVAGVQETQYF

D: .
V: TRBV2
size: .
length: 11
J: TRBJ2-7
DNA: TGTGCCAGCGGGGGGTCTGTGGAGCAGTACTTC
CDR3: CASGGSVEQYF

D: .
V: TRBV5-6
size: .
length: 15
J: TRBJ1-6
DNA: TGTGCCAGCAGCTTGGTGGCAGGACAAAATTCACCCCTCCACTTT
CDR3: CASSLVAGQNSPLHF

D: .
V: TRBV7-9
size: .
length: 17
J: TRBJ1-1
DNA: TGTTCCAGCAGCTCCCTGTATGCGGACAGAGAGAACACTGAAGCTTTCTTT
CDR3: CSSSSLYADRENTEAFF

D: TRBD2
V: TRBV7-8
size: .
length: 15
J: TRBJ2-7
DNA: TGTGCCAGCAGCTACCGACTAGCGGGTACCTACGAGCAGTACTTC
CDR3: CASSYRLAGTYEQYF

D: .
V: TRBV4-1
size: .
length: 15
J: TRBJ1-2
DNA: TGCGCCAGCAGCCAGATGACAGATTCTAACTATGGCTACACCTTC
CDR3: CASSQMTDSNYGYTF

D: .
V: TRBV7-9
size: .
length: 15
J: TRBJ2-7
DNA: TGTGCCAGCAGCCCCGGGCAGGGCCTCTCCTACGAGCAGTACTTC
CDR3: CASSPGQGLSYEQYF

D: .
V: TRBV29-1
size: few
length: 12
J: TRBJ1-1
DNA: TGCAGCGTTTCGGGGGTGCCCCCTGAAGCTTTCTTT
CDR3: CSVSGVPPEAFF

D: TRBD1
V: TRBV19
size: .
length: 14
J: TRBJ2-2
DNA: TGTGCCAGTCGAATGGGACAGCACACCGGGGAGCTGTTTTTT
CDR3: CASRMGQHTGELFF

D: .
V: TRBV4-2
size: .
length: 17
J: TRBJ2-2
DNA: TGTGCCAGCAGCCCCCTCGTCCAGGGGACGAACACCGGGGAGCTGTTTTTT
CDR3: CASSPLVQGTNTGELFF

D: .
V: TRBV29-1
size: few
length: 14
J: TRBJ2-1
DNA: TGCAGCGTTGATCTTCCGACACAGTACAATGAGCAGTTCTTC
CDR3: CSVDLPTQYNEQFF

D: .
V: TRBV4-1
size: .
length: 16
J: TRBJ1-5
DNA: TGCGCCAGCAGCCAAGAATACAGACCCTACAATCAGCCCCAGCATTTT
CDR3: CASSQEYRPYNQPQHF

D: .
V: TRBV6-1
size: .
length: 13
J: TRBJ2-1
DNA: TGTGCCAGCAGTGAAGGAGGAACCTCGGAGCAGTTCTTC
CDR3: CASSEGGTSEQFF

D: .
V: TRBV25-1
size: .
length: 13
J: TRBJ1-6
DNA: TGTGCCAGCAGTGAACCAATCAGTGCCTCCCTCCACTTT
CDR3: CASSEPISASLHF

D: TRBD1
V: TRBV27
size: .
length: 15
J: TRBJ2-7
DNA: TGTGCCAGCAGGCACCCGGGACAGCCGGGCTACGAGCAGTACTTC
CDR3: CASRHPGQPGYEQYF

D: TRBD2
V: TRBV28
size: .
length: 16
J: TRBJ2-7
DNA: TGTGCCAGCAGTCACTATCCGCGACTAGCCACCTACGAGCAGTACTTC
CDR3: CASSHYPRLATYEQYF

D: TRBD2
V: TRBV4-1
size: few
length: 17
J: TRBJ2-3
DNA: TGCGCCAGCAGCCAAGTTATAAATGGCGGGAGGGCGTCGACGCAGTATTTT
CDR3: CASSQVINGGRASTQYF

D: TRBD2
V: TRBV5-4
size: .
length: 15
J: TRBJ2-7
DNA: TGTGCCAGCAGCTCAATTACTAGCGGACCGTACGAGCAGTACTTC
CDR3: CASSSITSGPYEQYF

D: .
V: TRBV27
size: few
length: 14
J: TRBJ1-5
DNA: TGTGCCAGCAGTTTAATACCGGGAACACAGCCCCAGCATTTT
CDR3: CASSLIPGTQPQHF

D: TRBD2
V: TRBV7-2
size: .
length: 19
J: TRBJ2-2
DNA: TGTGCCAGCAGCCTCGGGACTAGCGGGAGGGTTGATGGGACCGGGGAGCTGTTTTTT
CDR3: CASSLGTSGRVDGTGELFF

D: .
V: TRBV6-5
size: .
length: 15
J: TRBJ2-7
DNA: TGTGCCAGCAGCAGGGACACCCTGAGCTCCTACGAGCAGTACTTC
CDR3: CASSRDTLSSYEQYF

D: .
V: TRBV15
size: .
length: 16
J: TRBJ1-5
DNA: TGTGCCACCAGCAGACGTACAGGGATGACAAATCAGCCCCAGCATTTT
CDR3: CATSRRTGMTNQPQHF

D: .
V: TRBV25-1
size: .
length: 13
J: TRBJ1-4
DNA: TGTGCCAGCAGTGAATGGAGTAATGAAAAACTGTTTTTT
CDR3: CASSEWSNEKLFF

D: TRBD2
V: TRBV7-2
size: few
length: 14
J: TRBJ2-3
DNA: TGTGCCAGCAGCCACGGGACTACGTCAGGTACGCAGTATTTT
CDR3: CASSHGTTSGTQYF

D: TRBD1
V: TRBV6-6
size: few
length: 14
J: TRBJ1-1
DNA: TGTGCCAGCAAAGGAGACAGGGATGGAACTGAAGCTTTCTTT
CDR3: CASKGDRDGTEAFF

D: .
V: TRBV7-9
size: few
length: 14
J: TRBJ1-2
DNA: TGTGCCAGCAGCCCGAACAGGCCTCCCTATGGCTACACCTTC
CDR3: CASSPNRPPYGYTF

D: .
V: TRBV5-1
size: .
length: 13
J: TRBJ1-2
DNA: TGCGCCAGCAGCTTGGAAGGGGGAGAGGGCTACACCTTC
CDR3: CASSLEGGEGYTF

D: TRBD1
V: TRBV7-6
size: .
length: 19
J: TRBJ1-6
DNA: TGTGCCAGCAGCTTACGCGCAGGGGGCCCCGGTTTCGATAATTCACCCCTCCACTTT
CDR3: CASSLRAGGPGFDNSPLHF

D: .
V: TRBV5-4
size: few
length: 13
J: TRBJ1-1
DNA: TGTGCCAGCAGCCCGCAGGTTAACACTGAAGCTTTCTTT
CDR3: CASSPQVNTEAFF

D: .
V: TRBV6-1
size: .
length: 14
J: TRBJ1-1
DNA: TGTGCCAGCAGGACCAGGGATTTGAACACTGAAGCTTTCTTT
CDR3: CASRTRDLNTEAFF

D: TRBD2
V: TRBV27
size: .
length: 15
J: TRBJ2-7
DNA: TGTGCCAGCAGTTCACTAGCGGGAGAACTGCACGAGCAGTACTTC
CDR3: CASSSLAGELHEQYF

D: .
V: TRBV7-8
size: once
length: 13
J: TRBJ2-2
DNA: TGTGCCAGCCGGGGGGCCTTAAACGGGGAGCTGTTTTTT
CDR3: CASRGALNGELFF

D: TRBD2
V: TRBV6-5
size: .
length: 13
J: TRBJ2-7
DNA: TGTGCCAGCAGCCCACCCCCGGGACTAGAGCAGTACTTC
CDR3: CASSPPPGLEQYF

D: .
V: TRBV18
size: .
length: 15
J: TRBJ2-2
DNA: TGTGCCAGCTCACCGGTTAGTCGGAACACCGGGGAGCTGTTTTTT
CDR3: CASSPVSRNTGELFF

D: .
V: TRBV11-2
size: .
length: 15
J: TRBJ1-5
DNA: TGTGCCAGCAGCTTAGTTCAGGGTAGCAGTCAGCCCCAGCATTTT
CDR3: CASSLVQGSSQPQHF

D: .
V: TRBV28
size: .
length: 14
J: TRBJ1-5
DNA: TGTGCCAGCCTACTCCACCGGGGCAATCAGCCCCAGCATTTT
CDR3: CASLLHRGNQPQHF

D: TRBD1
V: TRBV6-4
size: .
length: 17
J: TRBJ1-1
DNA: TGTGCCAGCAGTGACTGGGACAGCCGTTTTATGAACACTGAAGCTTTCTTT
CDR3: CASSDWDSRFMNTEAFF

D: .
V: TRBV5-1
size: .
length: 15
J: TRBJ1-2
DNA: TGCGCCAGCAGCTTGGCGCGGCGAGATCCCTATGGCTACACCTTC
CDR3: CASSLARRDPYGYTF

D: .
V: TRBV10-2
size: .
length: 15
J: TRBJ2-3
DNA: TGCGCCAGCAGTTTTACAGGGACGAGCACAGATACGCAGTATTTT
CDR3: CASSFTGTSTDTQYF